The rows below give T cell receptor beta chains drawn from one sample of a study of cytomegalovirus exposure and HLA in healthy donors. Produced via immunoSEQ multiplex PCR; TCRdb's table is partial and in-frame only. The sample carries about 240,000 clones, about 80% recorded once. Input material: PBMCs. The origin of the receptors is a woman aged 60-70 years in good health and CMV-seropositive. Both conserved end residues are part of each CDR3. D genes are given only for firm matches. Expanded clones are given a class, and other clones once, few, many or no size at all.

TRBV11-2	-	TRBD2	TRBJ2-1	CASSFDLAGGPINEQFF	TGTGCCAGCAGCTTCGACCTAGCGGGGGGGCCCATCAATGAGCAGTTCTTC
TRBV18	-	TRBD2	TRBJ2-7	CASSPGTSGGVYEQYF	TGTGCCAGCTCACCAGGGACTAGCGGAGGCGTATACGAGCAGTACTTC
TRBV6-5	-	TRBD1	TRBJ1-5	CASRMTGSGNQPQHF	TGTGCCAGCAGGATGACAGGGTCGGGCAATCAGCCCCAGCATTTT
TRBV28	-	-	TRBJ2-1	CASRLPGLVNEQFF	TGTGCCAGCAGGCTCCCGGGACTCGTCAATGAGCAGTTCTTC
TRBV5-4	few	-	TRBJ2-1	CASSFLGAYNEQFF	TGTGCCAGCAGCTTTCTGGGAGCGTACAATGAGCAGTTCTTC
TRBV7-8	-	-	TRBJ2-7	CASSLGVPYEQYF	TGTGCCAGCAGCTTGGGAGTCCCCTACGAGCAGTACTTC
TRBV7-8	-	TRBD2	TRBJ2-7	CASSSFYLGRRGESYEQYF	TGTGCCAGCAGCTCCTTCTATTTAGGTCGGCGGGGGGAGTCCTACGAGCAGTACTTC
TRBV7-6	-	-	TRBJ1-4	CASSPGSYNEKLFF	TGTGCCAGCAGCCCCGGGAGTTACAATGAAAAACTGTTTTTT
TRBV5-6	-	-	TRBJ2-7	CASSRSYEQYF	TGTGCCAGCAGCCGCTCCTACGAGCAGTACTTC
TRBV9	-	-	TRBJ2-6	CASSVVSPGANVLTF	TGTGCCAGCAGCGTAGTAAGCCCCGGGGCCAACGTCCTGACTTTC
TRBV10-1	-	-	TRBJ2-7	CASSESQTNYEQYF	TGCGCCAGCAGTGAGTCCCAGACCAACTACGAGCAGTACTTC
TRBV2	once	TRBD1	TRBJ2-7	CASSDPDRSNEQYF	TGTGCCAGCAGTGACCCGGACAGGTCGAACGAGCAGTACTTC
TRBV10-1	-	-	TRBJ2-5	CASSATVEETQYF	TGCGCCAGCAGTGCGACAGTAGAAGAGACCCAGTACTTC
TRBV5-1	-	TRBD1	TRBJ1-1	CASGTGGMNTEAFF	TGCGCCAGCGGCACAGGGGGCATGAACACTGAAGCTTTCTTT
TRBV7-8	-	-	TRBJ1-5	CASSPPGGHQPQHF	TGTGCCAGCAGCCCCCCGGGGGGGCATCAGCCCCAGCATTTT
TRBV18	-	TRBD1	TRBJ2-7	CASSPPEKGASYEQYF	TGTGCCAGCTCACCACCGGAAAAGGGGGCCTCCTACGAGCAGTACTTC
TRBV2	-	TRBD1	TRBJ1-1	CASSTGTGGAAFF	TGTGCCAGCAGTACCGGGACAGGGGGCGCGGCTTTCTTT
TRBV28	-	-	TRBJ2-7	CASSLGGTFTYEQYF	TGTGCCAGCAGTTTAGGGGGGACTTTCACCTACGAGCAGTACTTC
TRBV28	-	-	TRBJ1-1	CASSYSGNTEAFF	TGTGCCAGCAGTTATTCCGGGAACACTGAAGCTTTCTTT
TRBV18	-	TRBD2	TRBJ2-7	CASSGSGTSGTYEQYF	TGTGCCAGCTCAGGCTCCGGGACTAGCGGAACCTACGAGCAGTACTTC
TRBV11-1	-	-	TRBJ1-3	CASSVGEAGNTIYF	TGTGCCAGCAGCGTAGGAGAAGCTGGAAACACCATATATTTT
TRBV7-9	-	TRBD2	TRBJ2-1	CASSLVAGVGEQFF	TGTGCCAGCAGCTTAGTAGCGGGAGTAGGTGAGCAGTTCTTC
TRBV4-2	few	-	TRBJ1-2	CASSQERAGVRRNGYTF	TGTGCCAGCAGCCAAGAGAGGGCAGGGGTGAGAAGGAATGGCTACACCTTC